This TCR beta chain was obtained from a study of blood T cell repertoires in COVID-19. Overall study context: Both acute and convalescent COVID-19 samples were obtained from the United States, Italy and Spain. Sources were T cells, B-cell-depleted T cells, or PBMCs; the material itself was cDNA or gDNA.

Germline CDR1 and CDR2: SNHLY and FYNNEI. The CDR3 consists of 12 residues. V was clipped by 6 bases and J by 2 bases, with 7 bases between them. Study processing details: Scientists estimated how many nucleated cells there were by amplifying reference gene primers. Libraries were prepared by immunoSEQ multiplex PCR; TCRdb keeps only in-frame clonotypes and omits some of them. That table supplies the V and J calls and clone size; D and trimming were determined from the DNA. This sample yields around 700,000 clones, of which about 87% are seen a single time; under 0.3% belongs to the top ten. The sequence derives from a woman in her late teens or twenties with acute or convalescent COVID-19. The sequenced material came from peripheral blood. The rearrangement links TRBV2 to TRBJ2-5, with D uncertain. CDR3 amino acids: CASRLEQETQYF. In nucleotides, the CDR3 is TGTGCCAGCAGACTGGAGCAAGAGACCCAGTACTTC.